Listed below are T cell receptor beta chains from one sample, sequenced in a study of cytomegalovirus exposure and HLA in healthy donors. Profiled with immunoSEQ multiplex PCR; TCRdb holds only in-frame clones, not every one. Of 150,000 or so clones listed, 60% to 75% are singletons. The specimen sequenced was PBMCs. Every receptor here comes from a man aged 25 to 45 in good health and CMV-seronegative. The CDR3 runs from the conserved cysteine through the conserved F or W. Fields, in order: J gene, D gene, clone size, V gene, CDR3 protein, CDR3 DNA. D genes are given only for firm matches. The size of a clone is reported for some rows only, either as once, few or many, or as a class for expanded clones.

>TRBJ1-2|TRBD1|.|TRBV18
CASFPNPGQNYGYTF
TGTGCCAGCTTCCCAAATCCGGGACAGAACTATGGCTACACCTTC
>TRBJ1-2|.|few|TRBV7-6
CASSRVAGGGNYGYTF
TGTGCCAGCAGCCGTGTCGCGGGGGGCGGAAACTATGGCTACACCTTC
>TRBJ1-5|TRBD1|.|TRBV2
CASSGKGTGKDQPQHF
TGTGCCAGCAGTGGGAAGGGGACAGGGAAAGATCAGCCCCAGCATTTT
>TRBJ1-2|.|.|TRBV6-5
CASSYSSGVGYTF
TGTGCCAGCAGTTACTCGTCGGGTGTTGGCTACACCTTC
>TRBJ1-2|.|once|TRBV15
CATSPDKNYGYTF
TGTGCCACCAGCCCGGACAAGAACTATGGCTACACCTTC
>TRBJ1-1|TRBD1|few|TRBV5-6
CASSLQGPPTEAFF
TGTGCCAGCAGCCTACAGGGGCCACCCACTGAAGCTTTCTTT
>TRBJ2-1|.|.|TRBV6-1
CASSERGSFSYNEQFF
TGTGCCAGCAGTGAAAGAGGTAGCTTCTCCTACAATGAGCAGTTCTTC
>TRBJ1-1|.|once|TRBV6-5
CASAISRGGNEAFF
TGTGCCAGCGCGATCTCGCGGGGGGGTAATGAAGCTTTCTTT
>TRBJ1-6|TRBD1|few|TRBV9
CASSVLPGQGKGTGSPLHF
TGTGCCAGCAGCGTATTGCCGGGACAGGGGAAGGGGACGGGGTCACCCCTCCACTTT
>TRBJ1-1|.|few|TRBV25-1
CASSESGSGNTEAFF
TGTGCCAGCAGTGAATCGGGGTCGGGGAACACTGAAGCTTTCTTT
>TRBJ2-3|TRBD2|.|TRBV27
CASTLAGTDTQYF
TGTGCCAGCACCTTAGCGGGAACAGATACGCAGTATTTT
>TRBJ1-4|TRBD1|.|TRBV6-5
CASSYGTATNEKLFF
TGTGCCAGCAGTTACGGGACAGCAACTAATGAAAAACTGTTTTTT
>TRBJ2-3|.|.|TRBV9
CASSVEPSSSTDTQYF
TGTGCCAGCAGCGTAGAACCTAGCTCCTCCACAGATACGCAGTATTTT
>TRBJ2-3|.|.|TRBV5-1
CASSWRGTGATDTQYF
TGCGCCAGCAGCTGGCGGGGGACGGGGGCAACAGATACGCAGTATTTT
>TRBJ2-7|TRBD1|.|TRBV28
CASSPPGQGAGEQYF
TGTGCCAGCAGTCCGCCCGGACAGGGGGCAGGCGAGCAGTACTTC
>TRBJ2-7|.|.|TRBV4-1
CASSQGLRADEQYF
TGCGCCAGCAGCCAAGGTCTTCGAGCGGACGAGCAGTACTTC
>TRBJ2-1|TRBD1|once|TRBV5-1
CASSLGQGFSYNEQFF
TGCGCCAGCAGCTTGGGACAGGGTTTCTCCTACAATGAGCAGTTCTTC
>TRBJ1-1|TRBD1|.|TRBV6-5
CASNLFTGGTEAFF
TGTGCCAGCAACCTCTTTACAGGGGGCACTGAAGCTTTCTTT
>TRBJ1-1|.|few|TRBV6-5
CASSYLGGATFF
TGTGCCAGCAGTTACTTAGGTGGGGCTACTTTCTTT
>TRBJ2-7|TRBD2|.|TRBV7-2
CASGPVLAGAYEQYF
TGTGCCAGCGGACCTGTGCTAGCGGGAGCCTACGAGCAGTACTTC
>TRBJ2-7|TRBD1|.|TRBV7-2
CASSLRGTEAYEQYF
TGTGCCAGCAGCTTACGAGGGACAGAAGCCTACGAGCAGTACTTC
>TRBJ1-5|.|.|TRBV5-5
CASSSENGITVSPQHF
TGTGCCAGCAGCTCGGAGAACGGGATAACGGTATCCCCCCAGCATTTT
>TRBJ1-2|TRBD1|.|TRBV6-6
CASSTLTGTGYGYTF
TGTGCCAGCAGTACTCTTACCGGGACAGGGTATGGCTACACCTTC
>TRBJ1-2|TRBD1|.|TRBV5-1
CASSKDRGANYGYTF
TGCGCCAGCAGCAAGGACAGGGGGGCGAACTATGGCTACACCTTC
>TRBJ1-6|.|once|TRBV28
CASSLSQSNSPLHF
TGTGCCAGCAGTTTGAGTCAAAGTAATTCACCCCTCCACTTT
>TRBJ2-1|.|.|TRBV6-5
CASTSPRSNEQFF
TGTGCCAGCACCTCCCCCCGGAGCAATGAGCAGTTCTTC
>TRBJ2-1|.|.|TRBV6-6
CATQPDSRGYNEQFF
TGTGCCACCCAACCCGACAGTCGTGGTTACAATGAGCAGTTCTTC
>TRBJ2-2|TRBD2|.|TRBV15
CATSRDMASGRMNTGELFF
TGTGCCACCAGCAGAGATATGGCTAGCGGGAGGATGAACACCGGGGAGCTGTTTTTT
>TRBJ2-3|TRBD2|.|TRBV30
CAFGGRGTQYF
TGTGCCTTCGGGGGGAGAGGTACGCAGTATTTT
>TRBJ1-5|.|.|TRBV5-1
CASSLDRDNQPQHF
TGCGCCAGCAGCTTGGACAGGGACAATCAGCCCCAGCATTTT
>TRBJ2-1|TRBD2|.|TRBV19
CASSTSLAGGPRYNEQFF
TGTGCCAGTAGTACCTCGCTAGCGGGAGGGCCGCGATACAATGAGCAGTTCTTC
>TRBJ2-1|.|.|TRBV7-9
CASSLPHRGGKWFF
TGTGCCAGCAGCTTACCCCACAGGGGGGGCAAGTGGTTCTTC
>TRBJ1-5|.|.|TRBV28
CASSLIRGGVGRQPQHF
TGTGCCAGCAGTCTCATCCGGGGCGGGGTGGGCAGACAGCCCCAGCATTTT
>TRBJ1-5|.|.|TRBV28
CASSLSRYNYQPQHF
TGTGCCAGCAGTTTATCCAGGTACAATTATCAGCCCCAGCATTTT
>TRBJ1-4|TRBD1|.|TRBV5-1
CASSLGDRGGYGEKLFF
TGCGCCAGCAGCTTGGGTGACAGGGGGGGATACGGTGAAAAACTGTTTTTT
>TRBJ2-6|.|.|TRBV28
CASSSLISGANGLTF
TGTGCCAGCAGCTCCCTTATCTCTGGGGCCAACGGCCTGACTTTC
>TRBJ2-7|.|.|TRBV5-1
CASSLVSSRGAYEQYF
TGCGCCAGCAGCTTGGTCTCTTCTCGGGGTGCCTACGAGCAGTACTTC
>TRBJ1-4|.|.|TRBV6-1
CASRVWTDTYEKLFF
TGTGCCAGCAGGGTATGGACAGATACCTATGAAAAACTGTTTTTT
>TRBJ2-2|.|.|TRBV5-1
CASSAPEGNTGELFF
TGCGCCAGCAGCGCCCCAGAGGGCAACACCGGGGAGCTGTTTTTT
>TRBJ1-4|TRBD1|.|TRBV6-6
CASRGTGRGVEKLFF
TGTGCCAGCAGAGGGACAGGACGAGGTGTGGAAAAACTGTTTTTT
>TRBJ1-2|TRBD1|.|TRBV19
CASSPRDRLYGYTF
TGTGCCAGTAGTCCTCGGGACAGGCTCTATGGCTACACCTTC
>TRBJ1-2|.|.|TRBV9
CASSTAGEPNYGYTF
TGTGCCAGCAGCACCGCAGGGGAACCTAACTATGGCTACACCTTC
>TRBJ1-2|.|.|TRBV6-5
CASSYSGSGGDGYTF
TGTGCCAGCAGTTACTCGGGGTCGGGGGGCGATGGCTACACCTTC
>TRBJ1-1|.|few|TRBV9
CASSVGGVGVEAFF
TGTGCCAGCAGCGTAGGGGGGGTGGGGGTGGAAGCTTTCTTT
>TRBJ2-2|TRBD1|.|TRBV29-1
CSVAGQGDGTGELFF
TGCAGCGTTGCGGGACAGGGGGACGGGACCGGGGAGCTGTTTTTT
>TRBJ2-5|TRBD2|.|TRBV9
CASSASLAGDEETQYF
TGTGCCAGCAGCGCGTCGCTAGCGGGAGATGAAGAGACCCAGTACTTC
>TRBJ2-5|.|.|TRBV28
CASSPYAETQYF
TGTGCCAGCAGTCCTTACGCGGAGACCCAGTACTTC
>TRBJ1-2|.|.|TRBV5-6
CASSLNRNYGYTF
TGTGCCAGCAGCTTGAACAGAAACTATGGCTACACCTTC
>TRBJ2-3|.|once|TRBV27
CASSSSPRVTQYF
TGTGCCAGCAGTTCGTCCCCCAGGGTTACGCAGTATTTT
>TRBJ2-1|TRBD1|.|TRBV5-4
CASSPTGGIYNEQFF
TGTGCCAGCAGCCCGACAGGGGGCATCTACAATGAGCAGTTCTTC
>TRBJ2-5|.|.|TRBV7-2
CASSLVRETQYF
TGTGCCAGCAGCTTAGTTCGAGAGACCCAGTACTTC